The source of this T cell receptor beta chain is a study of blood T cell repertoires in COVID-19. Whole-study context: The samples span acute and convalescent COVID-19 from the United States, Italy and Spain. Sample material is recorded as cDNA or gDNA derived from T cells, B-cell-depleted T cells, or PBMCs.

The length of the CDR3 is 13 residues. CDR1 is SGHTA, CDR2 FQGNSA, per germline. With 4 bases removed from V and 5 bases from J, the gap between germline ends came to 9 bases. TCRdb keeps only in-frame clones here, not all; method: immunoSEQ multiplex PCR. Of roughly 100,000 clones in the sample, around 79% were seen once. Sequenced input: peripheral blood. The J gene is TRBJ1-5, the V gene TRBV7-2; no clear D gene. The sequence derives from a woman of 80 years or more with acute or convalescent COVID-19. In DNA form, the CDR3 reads TGTGCCAGCAGCTCCCGTCTCGATCAGCCCCAGCATTTT. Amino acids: CASSSRLDQPQHF.